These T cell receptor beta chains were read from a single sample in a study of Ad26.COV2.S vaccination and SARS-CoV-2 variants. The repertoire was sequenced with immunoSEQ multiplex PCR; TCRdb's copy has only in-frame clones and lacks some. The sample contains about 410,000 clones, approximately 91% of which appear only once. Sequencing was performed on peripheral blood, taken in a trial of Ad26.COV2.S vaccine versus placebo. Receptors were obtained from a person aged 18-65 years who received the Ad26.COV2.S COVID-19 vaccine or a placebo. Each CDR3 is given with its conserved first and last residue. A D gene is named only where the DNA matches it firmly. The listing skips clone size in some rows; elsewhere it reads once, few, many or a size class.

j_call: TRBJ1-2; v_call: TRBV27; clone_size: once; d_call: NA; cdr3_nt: TGTGCCAGCAGTCCAAGAAGGTTCGATGGCTACACCTTC; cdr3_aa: CASSPRRFDGYTF
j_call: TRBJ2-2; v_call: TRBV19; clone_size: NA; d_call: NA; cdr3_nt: TGTGCCAGTAGCCTAACGGGGACCGGGGAGCTGTTTTTT; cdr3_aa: CASSLTGTGELFF
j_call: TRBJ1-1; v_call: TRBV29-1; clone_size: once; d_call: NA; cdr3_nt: TGCAGCGTGAGATCGAACACTGAAGCTTTCTTT; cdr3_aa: CSVRSNTEAFF
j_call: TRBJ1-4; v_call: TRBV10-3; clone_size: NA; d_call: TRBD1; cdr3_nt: TGTGCCATCAAAGGGACAGAGGGTGAAAAACTGTTTTTT; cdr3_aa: CAIKGTEGEKLFF
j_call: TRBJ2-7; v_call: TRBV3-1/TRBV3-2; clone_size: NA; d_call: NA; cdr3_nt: TGTGCCAGCAGCCCGTACAGGGTGTCCTACGAGCAGTACTTC; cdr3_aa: CASSPYRVSYEQYF
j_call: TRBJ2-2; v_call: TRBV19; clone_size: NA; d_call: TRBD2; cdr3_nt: TGTGCCAGTAAGCCAGCGGGGGGCCGCGGCACCGGGGAGCTGTTTTTT; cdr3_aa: CASKPAGGRGTGELFF
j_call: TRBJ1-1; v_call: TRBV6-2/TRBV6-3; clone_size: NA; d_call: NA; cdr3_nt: TGTGCCAGCAGTTACGACCTGGGGAACACTGAAGCTTTCTTT; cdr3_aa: CASSYDLGNTEAFF
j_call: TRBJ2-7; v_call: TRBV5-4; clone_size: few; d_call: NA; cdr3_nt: TGTGCCAGCAGCTTCCGGGACACCTGGCCCTACGAGCAGTACTTC; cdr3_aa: CASSFRDTWPYEQYF
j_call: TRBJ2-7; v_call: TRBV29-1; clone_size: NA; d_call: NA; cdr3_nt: TGCAGCGTTGTCGGTCTAGTTTACCCCTACGAGCAGTACTTC; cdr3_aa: CSVVGLVYPYEQYF
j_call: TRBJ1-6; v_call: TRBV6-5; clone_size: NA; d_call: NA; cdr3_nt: TGTGCCAGCGGCGTTAGGGATTCACCCCTCCACTTT; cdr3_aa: CASGVRDSPLHF
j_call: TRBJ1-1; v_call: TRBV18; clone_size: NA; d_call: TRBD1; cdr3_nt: TGTGCCAGCTCTCCAACAGGGGACACTGAAGCTTTCTTT; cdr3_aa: CASSPTGDTEAFF
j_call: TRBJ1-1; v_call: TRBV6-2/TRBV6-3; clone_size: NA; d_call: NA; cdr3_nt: TGTGCCAGCAGTTCAACCTATGGTGGTGAAGCTTTCTTT; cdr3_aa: CASSSTYGGEAFF
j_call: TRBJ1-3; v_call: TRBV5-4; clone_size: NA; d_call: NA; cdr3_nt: TGTGCCAGCAGCCGAGGGGGGGCTCGGGGAAACACCATATATTTT; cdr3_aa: CASSRGGARGNTIYF
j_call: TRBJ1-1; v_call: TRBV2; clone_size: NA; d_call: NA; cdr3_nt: TGTGCCAGCAGTGAAGCGATAGAGGGGGCTGAAGCTTTCTTT; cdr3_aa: CASSEAIEGAEAFF
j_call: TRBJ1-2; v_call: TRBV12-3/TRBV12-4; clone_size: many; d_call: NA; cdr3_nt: TGTGCCAGCAGTTATCGACAGGACTATGGCTACACCTTC; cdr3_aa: CASSYRQDYGYTF
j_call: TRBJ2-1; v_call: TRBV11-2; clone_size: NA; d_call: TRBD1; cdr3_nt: TGTGCCAGCAGACCCACAGGGGGGAGCTCCTACAATGAGCAGTTCTTC; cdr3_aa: CASRPTGGSSYNEQFF
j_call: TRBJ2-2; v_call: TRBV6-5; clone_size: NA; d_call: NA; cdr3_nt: TGTGCCAGCACGCTAGACAATACGAACACCGGGGAGCTGTTTTTT; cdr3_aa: CASTLDNTNTGELFF
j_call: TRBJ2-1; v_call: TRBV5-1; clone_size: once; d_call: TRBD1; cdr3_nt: TGCGCCAGCAGCTTGGGACAGGGTCGGAATGAGCAGTTCTTC; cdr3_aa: CASSLGQGRNEQFF
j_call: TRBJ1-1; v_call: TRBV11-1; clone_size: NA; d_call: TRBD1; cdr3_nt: TGTGCCAGCAGCATGGACAGGGGACCGAGAGAAGCTTTCTTT; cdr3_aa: CASSMDRGPREAFF
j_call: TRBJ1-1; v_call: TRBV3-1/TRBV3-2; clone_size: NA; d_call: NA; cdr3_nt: TGTGCCAGCAGCCAGGGAGGGGTGACTGAAGCTTTCTTT; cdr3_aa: CASSQGGVTEAFF
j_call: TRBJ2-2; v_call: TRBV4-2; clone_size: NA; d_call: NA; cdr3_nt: TGTGCCAGCAGCCAAGCCTATGATTCAGGGACCGGGGAGCTGTTTTTT; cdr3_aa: CASSQAYDSGTGELFF
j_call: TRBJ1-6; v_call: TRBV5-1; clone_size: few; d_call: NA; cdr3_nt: TGCGCCAGCAGACCAGAATTTAATTCACCCCTCCACTTT; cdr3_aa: CASRPEFNSPLHF
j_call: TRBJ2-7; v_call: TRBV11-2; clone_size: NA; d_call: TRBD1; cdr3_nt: TGTGCCAGCAGTTCGACAGGGGTCGAGCAGTACTTC; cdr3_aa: CASSSTGVEQYF
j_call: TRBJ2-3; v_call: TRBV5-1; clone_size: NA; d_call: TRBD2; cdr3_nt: TGCGCCAGCAGCTTGGGGACTAGTGGTAGCACAGATACGCAGTATTTT; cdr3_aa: CASSLGTSGSTDTQYF
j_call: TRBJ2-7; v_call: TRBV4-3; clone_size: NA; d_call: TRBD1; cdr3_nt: TGCGCCAGCAGCCAAGGGCAGGGGGCGAATAACGAGCAGTACTTC; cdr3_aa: CASSQGQGANNEQYF
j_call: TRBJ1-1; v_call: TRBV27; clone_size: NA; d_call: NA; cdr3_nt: TGTGCCAGTCGACAGTCCTTAATGAACACTGAAGCTTTCTTT; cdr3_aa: CASRQSLMNTEAFF